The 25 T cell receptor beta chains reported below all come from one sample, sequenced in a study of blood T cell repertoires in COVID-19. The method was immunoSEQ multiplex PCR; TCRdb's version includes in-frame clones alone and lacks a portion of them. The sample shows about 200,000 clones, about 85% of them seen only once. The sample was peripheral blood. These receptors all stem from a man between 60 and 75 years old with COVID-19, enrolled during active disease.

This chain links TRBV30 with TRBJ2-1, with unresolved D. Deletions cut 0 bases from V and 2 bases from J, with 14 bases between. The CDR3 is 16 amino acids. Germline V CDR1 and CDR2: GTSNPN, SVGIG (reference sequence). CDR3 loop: CAWSVPSVSPYNEQFF. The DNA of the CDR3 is TGTGCCTGGAGTGTACCGAGTGTTAGCCCCTACAATGAGCAGTTCTTC.

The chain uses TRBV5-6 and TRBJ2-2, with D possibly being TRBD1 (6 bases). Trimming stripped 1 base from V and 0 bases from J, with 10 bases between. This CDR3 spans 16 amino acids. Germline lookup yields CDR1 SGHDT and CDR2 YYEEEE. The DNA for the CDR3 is TGTGCCAGCAGCTTGCTTGCAGGGGCGAACACCGGGGAGCTGTTTTTT. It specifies CASSLLAGANTGELFF.

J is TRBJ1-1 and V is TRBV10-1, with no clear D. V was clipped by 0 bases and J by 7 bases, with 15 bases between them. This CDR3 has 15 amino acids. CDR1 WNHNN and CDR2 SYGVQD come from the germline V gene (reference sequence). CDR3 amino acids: CASSESTSHGVEAFF. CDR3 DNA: TGCGCCAGCAGTGAGTCGACCTCGCACGGGGTTGAAGCTTTCTTT.

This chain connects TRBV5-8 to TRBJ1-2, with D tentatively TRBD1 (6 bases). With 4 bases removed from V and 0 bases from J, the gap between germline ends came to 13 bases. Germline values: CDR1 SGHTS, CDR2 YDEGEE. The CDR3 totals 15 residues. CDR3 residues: CASSLGQSANYGYTF. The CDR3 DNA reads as TGTGCCAGCAGCCTTGGACAGTCAGCTAACTATGGCTACACCTTC.

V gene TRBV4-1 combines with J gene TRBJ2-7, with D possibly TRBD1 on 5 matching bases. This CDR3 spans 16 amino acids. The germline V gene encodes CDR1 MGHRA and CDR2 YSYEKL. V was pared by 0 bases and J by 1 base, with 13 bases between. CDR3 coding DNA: TGCGCCAGCAGCCAAGAAAAGGGCCAGGGTTCCTACGAGCAGTACTTC. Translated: CASSQEKGQGSYEQYF.

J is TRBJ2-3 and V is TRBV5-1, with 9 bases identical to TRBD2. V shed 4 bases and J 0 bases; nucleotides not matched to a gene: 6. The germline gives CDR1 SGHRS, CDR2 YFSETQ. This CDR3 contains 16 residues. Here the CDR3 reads CASSLAGGTSTDTQYF. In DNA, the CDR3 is TGCGCCAGCAGCCTTGCGGGGGGGACTAGCACAGATACGCAGTATTTT. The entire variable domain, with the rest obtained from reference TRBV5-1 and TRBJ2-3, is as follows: KAGVTQTPRYLIKTRGQQVTLSCSPISGHRSVSWYQQTPGQGLQFLFEYFSETQRNKGNFPGRFSGRQFSNSRSEMNVSTLELGDSALYLCASSLAGGTSTDTQYFGPGTRLTVL.

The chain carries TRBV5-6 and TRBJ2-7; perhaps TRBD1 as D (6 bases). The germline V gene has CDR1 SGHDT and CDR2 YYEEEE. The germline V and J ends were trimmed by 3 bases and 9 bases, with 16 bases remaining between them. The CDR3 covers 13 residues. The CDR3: CASSSGALPRQYF. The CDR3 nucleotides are TGTGCCAGCAGCTCAGGGGCCTTGCCTCGGCAGTACTTC.

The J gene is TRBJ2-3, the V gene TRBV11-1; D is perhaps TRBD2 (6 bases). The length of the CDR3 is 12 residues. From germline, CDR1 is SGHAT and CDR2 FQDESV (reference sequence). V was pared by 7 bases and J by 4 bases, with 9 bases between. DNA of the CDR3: TGTGCCAGCAACGGAGGGGCAGATACGCAGTATTTT. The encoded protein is CASNGGADTQYF.

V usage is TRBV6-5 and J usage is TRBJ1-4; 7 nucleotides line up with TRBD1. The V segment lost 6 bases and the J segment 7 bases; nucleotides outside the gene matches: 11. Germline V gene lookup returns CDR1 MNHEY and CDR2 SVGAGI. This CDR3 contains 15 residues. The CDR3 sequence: CASRMWTGSREKLFF. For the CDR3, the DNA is TGTGCCAGCAGAATGTGGACAGGCAGTCGTGAAAAACTGTTTTTT.

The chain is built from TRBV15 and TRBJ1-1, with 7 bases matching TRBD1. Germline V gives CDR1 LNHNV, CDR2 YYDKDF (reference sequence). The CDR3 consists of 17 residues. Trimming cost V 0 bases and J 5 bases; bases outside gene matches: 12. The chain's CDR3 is CATSRDPIQGPRTEAFF. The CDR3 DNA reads TGTGCCACCAGCAGAGATCCTATACAGGGGCCGAGGACTGAAGCTTTCTTT.

In nucleotides, the CDR3 is TGTGCCAGCAAGAGACAGGGGTCCGGAAACACCATATATTTT. As protein: CASKRQGSGNTIYF. The chain couples TRBV27 to TRBJ1-3; 8 bases align to TRBD1. The germline CDR1 and CDR2 sequences are MNHEY and SMNVEV (reference sequence). V was pared by 7 bases and J by 4 bases, with 6 bases of the junction left unmatched. This CDR3 is built from 14 residues.

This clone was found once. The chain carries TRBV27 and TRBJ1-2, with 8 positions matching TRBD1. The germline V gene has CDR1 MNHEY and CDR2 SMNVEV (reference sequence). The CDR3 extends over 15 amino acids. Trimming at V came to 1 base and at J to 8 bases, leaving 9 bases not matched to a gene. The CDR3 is CASSLYRGEADGYTF. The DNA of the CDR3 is TGTGCCAGCAGTTTATACAGGGGGGAGGCGGACGGCTACACCTTC.

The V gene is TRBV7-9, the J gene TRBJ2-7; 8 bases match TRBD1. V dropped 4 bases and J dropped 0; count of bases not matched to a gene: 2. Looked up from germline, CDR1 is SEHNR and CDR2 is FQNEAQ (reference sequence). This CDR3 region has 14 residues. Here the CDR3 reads CASSSDRDSYEQYF. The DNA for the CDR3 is TGTGCCAGCAGCTCGGACAGGGACTCCTACGAGCAGTACTTC. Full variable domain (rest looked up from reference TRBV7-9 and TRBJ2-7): DTGVSQNPRHKITKRGQNVTFRCDPISEHNRLYWYRQTLGQGPEFLTYFQNEAQLEKSRLLSDRFSAERPKGSFSTLEIQRTEQGDSAMYLCASSSDRDSYEQYFGPGTRLTVT.

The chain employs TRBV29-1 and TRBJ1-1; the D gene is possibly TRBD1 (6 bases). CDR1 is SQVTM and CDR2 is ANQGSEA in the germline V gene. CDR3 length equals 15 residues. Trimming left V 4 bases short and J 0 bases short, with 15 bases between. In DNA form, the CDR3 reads TGCAGCGTTGCGGACAGAAAAATTATGAACACTGAAGCTTTCTTT. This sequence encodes CSVADRKIMNTEAFF.

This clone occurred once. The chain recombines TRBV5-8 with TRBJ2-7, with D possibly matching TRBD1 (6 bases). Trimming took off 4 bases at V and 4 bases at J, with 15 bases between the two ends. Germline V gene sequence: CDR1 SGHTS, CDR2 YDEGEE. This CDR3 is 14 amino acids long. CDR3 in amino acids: CASSPNWQGYEQYF. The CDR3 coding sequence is TGTGCCAGCAGCCCGAATTGGCAGGGGTACGAGCAGTACTTC.

CDR3 nucleotide sequence: TGTGCCAGCAGCCCACCGGGACTAGTCTGGGAGACCCAGTACTTC. Its protein is CASSPPGLVWETQYF. The genes are TRBV3-1 (or the pseudogene TRBV3-2) and TRBJ2-5; the match to TRBD2 covers 8 bases. The V gene's germline CDR1 is LGHDT and CDR2 YNNKEL (reference sequence). CDR3 length: 15 residues. The ends lost 4 bases at V and 5 bases at J; junction bases unmatched: 9.

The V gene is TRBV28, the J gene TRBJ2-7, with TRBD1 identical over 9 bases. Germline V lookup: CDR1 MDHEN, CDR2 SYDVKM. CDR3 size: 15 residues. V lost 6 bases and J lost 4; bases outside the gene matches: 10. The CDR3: CASREQGAPIYEQYF. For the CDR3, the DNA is TGTGCCAGCAGAGAACAGGGGGCCCCGATTTACGAGCAGTACTTC.

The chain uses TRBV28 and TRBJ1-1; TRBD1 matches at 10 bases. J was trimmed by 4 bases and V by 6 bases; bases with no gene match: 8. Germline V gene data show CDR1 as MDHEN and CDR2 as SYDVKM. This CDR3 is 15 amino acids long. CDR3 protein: CASSRIGTGATEAFF. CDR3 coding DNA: TGTGCCAGCAGCCGAATCGGGACAGGGGCCACTGAAGCTTTCTTT.

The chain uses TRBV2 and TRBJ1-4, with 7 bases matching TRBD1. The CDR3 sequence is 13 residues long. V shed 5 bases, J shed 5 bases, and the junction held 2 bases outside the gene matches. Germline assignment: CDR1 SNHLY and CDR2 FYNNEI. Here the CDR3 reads CASSRQGNEKLFF. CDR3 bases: TGTGCCAGCAGTCGACAGGGAAATGAAAAACTGTTTTTT.

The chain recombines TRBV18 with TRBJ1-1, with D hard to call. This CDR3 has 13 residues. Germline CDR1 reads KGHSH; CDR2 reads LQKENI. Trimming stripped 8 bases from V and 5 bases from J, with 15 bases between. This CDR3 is CASIPTGKTEAFF. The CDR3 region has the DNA TGTGCCAGCATACCGACGGGGAAGACTGAAGCTTTCTTT.

CDR3 nucleotide sequence: TGTGCCAGCAGTTACAGGGACTCACCCCTCCACTTT. Amino acids: CASSYRDSPLHF. V and J are TRBV12-3 or TRBV12-4 and TRBJ1-6, with D perhaps matching TRBD1 (6 bases). Trimming removed 4 bases at V and 10 bases at J, with 8 bases between. There are 12 residues in the CDR3.

The CDR3 DNA reads as TGCGCCAGCAACCCGGGACAGGGGTCCTACGAGCAGTACTTC. This codes for CASNPGQGSYEQYF. The J gene is TRBJ2-7, the V gene TRBV5-1, with 10 bases lining up with TRBD1. Germline CDR1 reads SGHRS; CDR2 reads YFSETQ. The CDR3 runs 14 residues. V dropped 6 bases and J dropped 1; count of bases not matched to a gene: 4.

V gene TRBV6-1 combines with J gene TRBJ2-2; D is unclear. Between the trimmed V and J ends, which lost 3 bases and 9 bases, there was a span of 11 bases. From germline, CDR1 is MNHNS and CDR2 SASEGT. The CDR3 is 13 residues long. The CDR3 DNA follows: TGTGCCAGCAGTGATCCTCTGTCCCGGGAGCTGTTTTTT. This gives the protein CASSDPLSRELFF.

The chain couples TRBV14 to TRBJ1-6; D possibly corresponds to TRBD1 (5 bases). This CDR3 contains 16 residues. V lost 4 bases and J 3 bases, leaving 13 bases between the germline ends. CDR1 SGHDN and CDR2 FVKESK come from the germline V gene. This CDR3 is CASSRTIGDYNSPLHF. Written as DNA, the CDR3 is TGTGCCAGCAGCCGTACGATAGGGGACTATAATTCACCCCTCCACTTT.

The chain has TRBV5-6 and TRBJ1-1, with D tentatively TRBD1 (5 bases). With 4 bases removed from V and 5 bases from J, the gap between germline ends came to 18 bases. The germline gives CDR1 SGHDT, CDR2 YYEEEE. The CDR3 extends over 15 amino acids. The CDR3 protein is CASSLGRAWGTEAFF. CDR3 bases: TGTGCCAGCAGCCTAGGGAGGGCGTGGGGGACTGAAGCTTTCTTT.